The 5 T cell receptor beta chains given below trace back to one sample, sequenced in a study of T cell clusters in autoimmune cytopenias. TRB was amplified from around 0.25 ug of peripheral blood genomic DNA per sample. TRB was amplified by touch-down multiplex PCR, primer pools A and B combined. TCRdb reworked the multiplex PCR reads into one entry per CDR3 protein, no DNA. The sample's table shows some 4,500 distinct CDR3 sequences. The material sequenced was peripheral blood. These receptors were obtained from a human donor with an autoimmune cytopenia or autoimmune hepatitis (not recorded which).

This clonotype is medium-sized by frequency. CDR3 region: CSVGGSGGEKLFF. V and J are TRBV29-1 and TRBJ1-4. CDR3 length equals 13 residues. Germline V CDR1 and CDR2: SQVTM, ANQGSEA.

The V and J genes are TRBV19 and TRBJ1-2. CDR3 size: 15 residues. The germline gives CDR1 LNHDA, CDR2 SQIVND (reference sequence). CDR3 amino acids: CASSIKEGRYRGYTF.

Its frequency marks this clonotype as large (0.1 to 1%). CDR3 protein: CASRDHRVANYGYTF. This rearrangement joins TRBV19 to TRBJ1-2; the D call of TRBD1 rests on TCRdb alone, since no DNA is present to check it. CDR1 LNHDA and CDR2 SQIVND come from the germline V gene (reference sequence). The CDR3 is 15 residues long.

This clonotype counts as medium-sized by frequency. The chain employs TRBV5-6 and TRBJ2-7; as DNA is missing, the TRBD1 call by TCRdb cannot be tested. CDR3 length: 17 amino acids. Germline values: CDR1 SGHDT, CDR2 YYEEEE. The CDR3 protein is CASSPTGQGLGSYEQYF.

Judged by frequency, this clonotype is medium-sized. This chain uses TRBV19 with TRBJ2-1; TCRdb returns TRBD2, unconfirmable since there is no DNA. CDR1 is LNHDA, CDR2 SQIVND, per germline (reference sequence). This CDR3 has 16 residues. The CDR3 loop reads CASTIGAGSSYNEQFF.